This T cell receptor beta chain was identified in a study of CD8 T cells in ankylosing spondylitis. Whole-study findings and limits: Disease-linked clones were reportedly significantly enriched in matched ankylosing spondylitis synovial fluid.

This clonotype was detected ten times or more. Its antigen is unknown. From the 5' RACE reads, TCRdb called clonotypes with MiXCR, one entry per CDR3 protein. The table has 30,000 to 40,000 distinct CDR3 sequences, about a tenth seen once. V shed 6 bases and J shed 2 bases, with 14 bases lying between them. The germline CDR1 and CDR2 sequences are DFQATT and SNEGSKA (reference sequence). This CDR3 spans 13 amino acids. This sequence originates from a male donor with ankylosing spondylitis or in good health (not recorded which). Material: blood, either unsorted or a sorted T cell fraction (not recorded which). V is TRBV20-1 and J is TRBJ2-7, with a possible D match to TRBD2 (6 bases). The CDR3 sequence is CSASSGSPYEQYF. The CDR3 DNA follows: TGCAGTGCATCGTCCGGGAGTCCCTACGAGCAGTACTTC.